A single sample is the source of the 18 T cell receptor beta chains below, sequenced in a study of cytomegalovirus exposure and HLA in healthy donors. Libraries were prepared by immunoSEQ multiplex PCR; TCRdb keeps only in-frame clonotypes and omits some of them. Here the sample spans 160,000 or so clones, around 85% being singletons. Material: PBMCs. Receptors were obtained from a man under 40 in good health and CMV-seropositive.

J is TRBJ1-6 and V is TRBV18; a weak D match, TRBD1 (6 bases). V was shortened by 4 bases and J by 7 bases, with 17 bases between the two germline ends. Germline CDR1 and CDR2: KGHSH and LQKENI. The CDR3 contains 16 residues. CDR3 DNA sequence: TGTGCCAGCTCACTCTCCCAGGGGTCTTGGAATTCACCCCTCCACTTT. Its protein is CASSLSQGSWNSPLHF.

CDR3 DNA sequence: TGCGCCAGCAGCATCGGACTGGCGTCCGAGCAGTACTTC. It is translated as CASSIGLASEQYF. J is TRBJ2-7 and V is TRBV5-1, with a possible D match to TRBD2 (5 bases). The V end was cut by 4 bases, the J end by 6 bases, with 14 bases between. The CDR3 covers 13 residues. CDR1 SGHRS and CDR2 YFSETQ come from the germline V gene.

V and J are TRBV29-1 and TRBJ1-5; TRBD1 aligns across 9 bases. Germline-derived CDR1 and CDR2 are SQVTM and ANQGSEA. After removal of 6 bases from V and 4 bases from J, the junction contained 4 bases not matched to a gene. The CDR3 extends over 13 amino acids. DNA for the CDR3: TGCAGCGTAGCCGACAGGGGGAATCAGCCCCAGCATTTT. It codes for CSVADRGNQPQHF.

The chain carries TRBV9 and TRBJ1-2; a possible D gene is TRBD1 (5 bases). The CDR3 contains 16 residues. CDR1 and CDR2 (germline): SGDLS, YYNGEE. The V gene lost 4 bases and the J gene lost 4 bases, with 20 bases spanning the gap. The CDR3 loop is CASSPRGYLLGYGYTF. The CDR3, as DNA: TGTGCCAGCAGCCCTCGGGGGTACCTGTTGGGCTATGGCTACACCTTC.

The V and J genes are TRBV6-6 and TRBJ1-2, with no clear D. Trimming removed 2 bases at V and 1 base at J, with 11 bases between. Germline lookup yields CDR1 MNHNY and CDR2 SVGAGI (reference sequence). This CDR3 has 15 amino acids. The chain's CDR3 is CASSYRPDFNYGYTF. The CDR3 DNA sequence: TGTGCCAGCAGTTACCGACCGGACTTTAACTATGGCTACACCTTC.

The gene calls are TRBV10-3 and TRBJ1-1; TRBD1 matches at 7 bases. With 3 bases clipped from V and 2 bases from J, the junction kept 6 bases outside the gene matches. This CDR3 is built from 15 residues. CDR1 is ENHRY and CDR2 is SYGVKD in the germline V gene. The CDR3 region is CAISDRQGANTEAFF. In DNA, the CDR3 is TGTGCCATCAGTGACCGACAGGGCGCTAACACTGAAGCTTTCTTT.

This clone was detected only once. V gene TRBV5-1 combines with J gene TRBJ2-3, with D perhaps TRBD2 (7 bases). Germline V gene lookup returns CDR1 SGHRS and CDR2 YFSETQ. There are 19 residues in the CDR3. Trimming took off 1 base at V and 1 base at J, with 22 bases between the two ends. CDR3 region: CASSLRPRGGGQGTDTQYF. CDR3 DNA: TGCGCCAGCAGCTTGCGCCCTCGTGGGGGGGGCCAGGGCACAGATACGCAGTATTTT.

The chain joins TRBV4-1 to TRBJ2-1; TRBD1 agrees at 9 bases. CDR1 and CDR2 from the germline V gene are MGHRA and YSYEKL. V lost 6 bases to trimming and J lost 3 bases; unmatched junction nucleotides: 6. This CDR3 has 15 amino acids. The CDR3 DNA reads as TGCGCCAGCAGTAGACAGGGGGGGTTCTACAATGAGCAGTTCTTC. It yields the protein CASSRQGGFYNEQFF.

This clone was seen just once. The chain's CDR3 is CASSLRDTYEKLFF. In DNA, the CDR3 is TGTGCCAGCTCACTCCGGGACACCTATGAAAAACTGTTTTTT. The V call is TRBV18, the J call TRBJ1-4, with D possibly TRBD1 on 6 matching bases. V was shortened by 4 bases and J by 6 bases, with 12 bases between the two germline ends. Germline V lookup: CDR1 KGHSH, CDR2 LQKENI. CDR3 length equals 14 residues. Based on the CDR3 plus reference TRBV18 and TRBJ1-4, the full variable domain is NAGVMQNPRHLVRRRGQEARLRCSPMKGHSHVYWYRQLPEEGLKFMVYLQKENIIDESGMPKERFSAEFPKEGPSILRIQQVVRGDSAAYFCASSLRDTYEKLFFGSGTQLSVL.

The chain is built from TRBV4-1 and TRBJ2-7, with TRBD1 matching over 10 bases. V was pared by 4 bases and J by 2 bases, with 5 bases of the junction left unmatched. From germline, CDR1 is MGHRA and CDR2 YSYEKL. The CDR3 spans 15 residues. The CDR3 region has the DNA TGCGCCAGCAGCCCTGGGGGGACAGGGGCCTACGAGCAGTACTTC. Translating it yields CASSPGGTGAYEQYF.

This chain uses TRBV21-1 with TRBJ1-2; the table's D gene call, TRBD1, was not cross checked with the DNA. TRBV21-1 is given as a pseudogene. CDR3 length: 16 residues. CDR3 sequence: CASSKVDMPPNYGYTF. CDR3 in DNA: TGTGCCAGCAGCAAAGTGGACATGCCCCCTAACTATGGCTACACCTTC.

The chain is built from TRBV9 and TRBJ2-1; 10 positions match TRBD2. Germline V gene sequence: CDR1 SGDLS, CDR2 YYNGEE. The length of the CDR3 is 15 residues. After removal of 0 bases from V and 5 bases from J, the junction contained 2 bases not matched to a gene. In DNA form, the CDR3 reads TGTGCCAGCAGCGTAGTTACTAGCGGGGACAATGAGCAGTTCTTC. Encoded protein: CASSVVTSGDNEQFF.

The J gene is TRBJ1-2, the V gene TRBV7-2; no clear D. The CDR3 is 13 amino acids. The ends were cut back, 1 base at V and 2 bases at J, with 5 bases in the middle. CDR1 is SGHTA, CDR2 FQGNSA, per germline. In nucleotides, the CDR3 is TGTGCCAGCAGCTTAGTTCCAAACTATGGCTACACCTTC. Translation gives CASSLVPNYGYTF.

Comment on this clone: At one end the junction does not follow the germline gene, possibly because of a read error. The CDR3 nucleotides are TGTGCTAGCAGCAAAACCTGGGCACTAGCGGACCAAGAGACCCAGTACTTC. Translating gives CASSKTWALADQETQYF. The V call is TRBV7-7, the J call TRBJ2-5; the match to TRBD2 covers 8 bases. CDR3 length: 17 amino acids. Per germline, CDR1 SSHAT and CDR2 FNYEAQ (reference sequence). Complete variable domain (other parts from reference TRBV7-7 and TRBJ2-5): GAGVSQSPRYKVTKRGQDVTLRCDPISSHATLYWYQQALGQGPEFLTYFNYEAQPDKSGLPSDRFSAERPEGSISTLTIQRTEQRDSAMYRCASSKTWALADQETQYFGPGTRLLVL.

V gene TRBV7-6 combines with J gene TRBJ1-4; 9 nucleotides align to TRBD1. V shed 4 bases, J shed 5 bases, and the junction held 2 bases outside the gene matches. This CDR3 is built from 14 residues. Per germline, CDR1 SGHVS and CDR2 FNYEAQ. The CDR3 DNA follows: TGTGCCAGCAGCTCCGGGACAGGGAATGAAAAACTGTTTTTT. It yields the protein CASSSGTGNEKLFF.

The chain links TRBV2 to TRBJ2-3, with D possibly matching TRBD1 (5 bases). Trimming left V 6 bases short and J 0 bases short, with 10 bases between. CDR1 and CDR2 (germline): SNHLY, FYNNEI. The CDR3 is 14 amino acids. CDR3 sequence (DNA): TGTGCCAGCAGAGACAGTAGTAGCACAGATACGCAGTATTTT. Residues: CASRDSSSTDTQYF.

This clone was seen more than once but under ten times. The V call is TRBV18, the J call TRBJ1-5; TRBD1 aligns across 8 bases. CDR1 is KGHSH, CDR2 LQKENI, per germline. The V and J ends lost 4 bases and 5 bases, in that order; junction bases with no gene match: 7. CDR3 size: 15 residues. DNA of the CDR3: TGTGCCAGCTCACTCGGACAGGGTAGGGATCAGCCCCAGCATTTT. It codes for CASSLGQGRDQPQHF.

The chain has TRBV15 and TRBJ1-1; 12 bases are a match to TRBD1. Looked up from germline, CDR1 is LNHNV and CDR2 is YYDKDF (reference sequence). J lost 6 bases, V lost 2 bases, and 7 bases had no gene match. This CDR3 spans 16 amino acids. CDR3 region: CATSRWDRGQSPEAFF. The CDR3 DNA sequence: TGTGCCACCAGCAGATGGGACAGGGGGCAATCCCCTGAAGCTTTCTTT.